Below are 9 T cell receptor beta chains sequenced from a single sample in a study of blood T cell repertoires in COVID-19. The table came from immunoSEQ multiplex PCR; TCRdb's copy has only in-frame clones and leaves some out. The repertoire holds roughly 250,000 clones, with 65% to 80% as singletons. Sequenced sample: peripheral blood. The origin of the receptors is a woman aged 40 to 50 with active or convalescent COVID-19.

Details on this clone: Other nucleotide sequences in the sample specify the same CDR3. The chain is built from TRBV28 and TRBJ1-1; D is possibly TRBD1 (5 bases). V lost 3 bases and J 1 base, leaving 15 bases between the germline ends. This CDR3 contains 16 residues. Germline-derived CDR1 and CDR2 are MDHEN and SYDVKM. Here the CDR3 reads CASSLGGGGANTEAFF. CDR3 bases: TGTGCCAGCAGTTTGGGGGGGGGAGGGGCGAACACTGAAGCTTTCTTT.

The DNA for the CDR3 is TGTGCCAGCAGTCCGATACCTGGACAAAGGGGAAACACCATATATTTT. Its protein is CASSPIPGQRGNTIYF. The chain uses TRBV27 and TRBJ1-3; D is perhaps TRBD1 (5 bases). CDR3 length: 16 residues. From germline, CDR1 is MNHEY and CDR2 SMNVEV (reference sequence). Trimming removed 5 bases at V and 4 bases at J, with 18 bases between.

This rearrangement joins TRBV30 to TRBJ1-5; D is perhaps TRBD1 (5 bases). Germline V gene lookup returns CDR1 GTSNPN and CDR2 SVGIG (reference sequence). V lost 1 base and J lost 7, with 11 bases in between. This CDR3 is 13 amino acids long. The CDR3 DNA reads TGTGCCTGGAGTGGCAGGGAAGACCAGCCCCAGCATTTT. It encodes CAWSGREDQPQHF.

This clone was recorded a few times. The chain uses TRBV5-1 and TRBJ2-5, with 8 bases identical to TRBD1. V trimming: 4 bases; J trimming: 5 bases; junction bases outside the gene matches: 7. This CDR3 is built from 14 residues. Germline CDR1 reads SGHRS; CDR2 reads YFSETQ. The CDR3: CASSTTGGRETQYF. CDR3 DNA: TGCGCCAGCAGCACCACAGGGGGACGGGAGACCCAGTACTTC.

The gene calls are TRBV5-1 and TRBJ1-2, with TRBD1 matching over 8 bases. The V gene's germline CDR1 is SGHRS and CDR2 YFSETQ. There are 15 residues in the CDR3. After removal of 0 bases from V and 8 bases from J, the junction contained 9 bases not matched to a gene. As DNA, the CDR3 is TGCGCCAGCAGCTTGGACGGACAGGGAACGTGGGGCTACACCTTC. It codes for CASSLDGQGTWGYTF. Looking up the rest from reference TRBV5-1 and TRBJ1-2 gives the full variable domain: KAGVTQTPRYLIKTRGQQVTLSCSPISGHRSVSWYQQTPGQGLQFLFEYFSETQRNKGNFPGRFSGRQFSNSRSEMNVSTLELGDSALYLCASSLDGQGTWGYTFGSGTRLTVV.

CDR3 in amino acids: CASSIGFRPQHF. The DNA of the CDR3 is TGTGCCAGTAGTATAGGTTTTAGACCCCAGCATTTT. The rearrangement joins TRBV19 to TRBJ1-5; D not certain. V shed 1 base and J shed 10 bases, with 8 bases lying between them. The length of the CDR3 is 12 residues. Germline CDR1 LNHDA, CDR2 SQIVND (reference sequence).

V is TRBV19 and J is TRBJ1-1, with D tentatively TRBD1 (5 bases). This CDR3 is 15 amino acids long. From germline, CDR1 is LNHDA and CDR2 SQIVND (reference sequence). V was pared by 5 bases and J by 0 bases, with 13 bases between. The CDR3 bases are TGTGCCAGTAGTTCTCAGGGTAACCTGAACACTGAAGCTTTCTTT. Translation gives CASSSQGNLNTEAFF.

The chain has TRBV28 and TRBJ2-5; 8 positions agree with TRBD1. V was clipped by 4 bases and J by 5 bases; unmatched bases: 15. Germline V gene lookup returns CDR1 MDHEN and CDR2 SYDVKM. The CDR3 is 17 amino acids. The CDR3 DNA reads TGTGCCAGCAGTTCGAAACTAGGGACAGGTGTGCGGGAGACCCAGTACTTC. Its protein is CASSSKLGTGVRETQYF.

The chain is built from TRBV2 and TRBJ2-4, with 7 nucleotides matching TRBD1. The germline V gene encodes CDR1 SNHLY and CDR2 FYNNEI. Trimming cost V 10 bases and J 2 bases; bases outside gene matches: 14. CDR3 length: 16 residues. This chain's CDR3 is CATQDRRDSTKNIQYF. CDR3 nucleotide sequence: TGTGCCACACAGGACAGGCGCGACTCTACCAAAAACATTCAGTACTTC.